One sample yielded the 20 T cell receptor beta chains listed below, sequenced in a study of blood T cell repertoires in COVID-19. Generated by immunoSEQ multiplex PCR, the TCRdb table keeps only in-frame clones and is missing some. Found here are some 150,000 clones, about 85% of them singletons; the top ten hold about 2.8%. Sequences were obtained from peripheral blood. The source of these receptors is a human donor with acute or convalescent COVID-19. The donor label of this sample is uncertain.

V is TRBV6-6 and J is TRBJ1-2, with a tentative D call TRBD1 (6 bases). V was shortened by 4 bases and J by 3 bases, with 18 bases between the two germline ends. The CDR3 loop spans 16 amino acids. Germline-derived CDR1 and CDR2 are MNHNY and SVGAGI (reference sequence). This CDR3 reads CASSWREGGLYYGYTF. The CDR3 DNA reads as TGTGCCAGCAGTTGGCGGGAGGGGGGACTTTACTATGGCTACACCTTC.

CDR3 loop: CAISESNRANTEAFF. The DNA for the CDR3 is TGTGCCATCAGTGAGTCTAACAGGGCGAACACTGAAGCTTTCTTT. The rearrangement uses TRBV10-3 and TRBJ1-1, with D perhaps TRBD1 (6 bases). V shed 0 bases and J shed 1 base, with 9 bases lying between them. The germline V gene encodes CDR1 ENHRY and CDR2 SYGVKD. This CDR3 has 15 amino acids.

The chain couples TRBV6-5 to TRBJ2-5; 9 bases are shared with TRBD2. The germline CDR1 and CDR2 sequences are MNHEY and SVGAGI. This CDR3 spans 14 amino acids. V shed 2 bases and J 6 bases; nucleotides not matched to a gene: 4. CDR3 loop: CASSYAGGRKTQYF. CDR3 in DNA: TGTGCCAGCAGTTACGCGGGAGGGCGGAAGACCCAGTACTTC.

The chain uses TRBV7-9 and TRBJ1-5, with 7 bases that match TRBD1. Germline V gene lookup returns CDR1 SEHNR and CDR2 FQNEAQ (reference sequence). V trimming: 2 bases; J trimming: 4 bases; junction bases outside the gene matches: 11. The CDR3 consists of 17 residues. The CDR3 spells CASSLWVGGQTNQPQHF. CDR3 sequence (DNA): TGTGCCAGCAGCTTATGGGTTGGGGGACAGACAAATCAGCCCCAGCATTTT.

The V and J genes are TRBV5-1 and TRBJ1-4; unclear D gene. The germline V gene encodes CDR1 SGHRS and CDR2 YFSETQ. V shed 2 bases and J shed 7 bases, with 6 bases lying between them. CDR3 length equals 12 residues. The CDR3 spells CASSLSGEKLFF. The CDR3 nucleotides are TGCGCCAGCAGCTTATCGGGTGAAAAACTGTTTTTT.

This chain connects TRBV24-1 to TRBJ2-2; 12 bases match TRBD2. V was clipped by 4 bases and J by 4 bases; unmatched bases: 6. The CDR3 has 17 amino acids. Germline values: CDR1 KGHDR, CDR2 SFDVKD. The CDR3 bases are TGTGCCACCAGTGACGACCGACTAGCGGGAGTCACCGGGGAGCTGTTTTTT. Residues: CATSDDRLAGVTGELFF.

Points on this clone: Different DNA sequences within this sample yield the same CDR3. The J gene is TRBJ1-1, the V gene TRBV12-3 or TRBV12-4, with TRBD1 as a possible D gene (6 bases). CDR3 size: 13 residues. Deletions cut 4 bases from V and 5 bases from J, with 11 bases between. CDR3 nucleotides: TGTGCCAGCAGTTGGGGGGGCGGGACTGAAGCTTTCTTT. It encodes CASSWGGGTEAFF.

The chain recombines TRBV18 with TRBJ1-6; tentatively, D is TRBD1 (5 bases). Germline lookup yields CDR1 KGHSH and CDR2 LQKENI. The V end lost 2 bases, the J end lost 6 bases, and 14 bases lay between the germline ends. The CDR3 contains 16 residues. CDR3 region: CASSPAGGLLNSPLHF. For the CDR3, the DNA is TGTGCCAGCTCACCAGCGGGGGGACTTCTTAATTCACCCCTCCACTTT.

This chain joins TRBV28 and TRBJ1-2, with D unclear. The CDR3 sequence is 13 residues long. Germline assignment: CDR1 MDHEN and CDR2 SYDVKM. The V end was cut by 5 bases, the J end by 4 bases, with 11 bases between. The CDR3 nucleotides read TGTGCCAGCAGTCTTGTATCAGGCTATGGCTACACCTTC. Translating gives CASSLVSGYGYTF.

The V call is TRBV4-2, the J call TRBJ1-1, with D perhaps matching TRBD1 (6 bases). CDR3 length: 14 residues. Per germline, CDR1 LGHNA and CDR2 YNFKEQ. With 0 bases removed from V and 3 bases from J, the gap between germline ends came to 8 bases. The CDR3 DNA sequence: TGTGCCAGCAGCCAAGATAGGGGGTACACTGAAGCTTTCTTT. Its translation: CASSQDRGYTEAFF.

The V and J genes are TRBV7-9 and TRBJ2-5; D perhaps matches TRBD1 (5 bases). Germline-derived CDR1 and CDR2 are SEHNR and FQNEAQ (reference sequence). The CDR3 is made up of 14 amino acids. The germline V and J ends were trimmed by 5 bases and 9 bases, with 19 bases remaining between them. The CDR3 region is CASSPDRPESAQYF. The CDR3 DNA reads TGTGCCAGCAGCCCCGACAGACCCGAATCGGCCCAGTACTTC.

The chain couples TRBV7-2 to TRBJ1-5, with 7 positions matching TRBD1. Germline assignment: CDR1 SGHTA and CDR2 FQGNSA. V shed 5 bases, J shed 2 bases, and the junction held 3 bases outside the gene matches. The CDR3 runs 14 residues. This CDR3 reads CASSRQGGNQPQHF. In DNA, the CDR3 is TGTGCCAGCAGCCGCCAGGGGGGCAATCAGCCCCAGCATTTT.

This clone was observed a handful of times. The rearrangement joins TRBV11-2 to TRBJ1-6; no firm D call. This CDR3 has 15 amino acids. The germline V and J ends were trimmed by 0 bases and 8 bases, with 11 bases remaining between them. Germline-derived CDR1 and CDR2 are SGHAT and FQNNGV. CDR3 residues: CASSLEAGRDSPLHF. In DNA form, the CDR3 reads TGTGCCAGCAGCTTAGAGGCGGGAAGGGATTCACCCCTCCACTTT.

The CDR3 reads CASSQSQGEDTQYF. The CDR3 DNA reads TGTGCCAGCTCCCAAAGTCAAGGGGAAGATACGCAGTATTTT. This sequence joins TRBV18 and TRBJ2-3, with D possibly TRBD1 on 5 matching bases. Germline V CDR1 and CDR2: KGHSH, LQKENI. CDR3 size: 14 residues. V was pared by 6 bases and J by 5 bases, with 15 bases between.

The rearrangement uses TRBV3-1 (or the pseudogene TRBV3-2) and TRBJ2-1, with 11 bases aligning to TRBD2. The CDR3 spans 14 residues. V shed 7 bases and J 4 bases; nucleotides not matched to a gene: 3. Germline values: CDR1 LGHDT, CDR2 YNNKEL (reference sequence). For the CDR3, the DNA is TGTGCCAGCACCCTAGCGGGAGGTTACAATGAGCAGTTCTTC. Amino acid sequence: CASTLAGGYNEQFF.

The genes are TRBV28 and TRBJ1-6; D unresolved. Trimming took off 1 base at V and 0 bases at J, with 13 bases between the two ends. This CDR3 is 18 amino acids long. Germline lookup yields CDR1 MDHEN and CDR2 SYDVKM. CDR3 DNA sequence: TGTGCCAGCAGTTTATTTCGGGGTGTGTCCTCCTATAATTCACCCCTCCACTTT. Protein product: CASSLFRGVSSYNSPLHF.

The chain joins TRBV28 to TRBJ2-7, with D perhaps matching TRBD1 (6 bases). Germline V gene sequence: CDR1 MDHEN, CDR2 SYDVKM. The CDR3 has 13 amino acids. Trimming shortened V by 5 bases and J by 2 bases, and 10 bases separated the two germline ends. CDR3 loop: CASSPGTTYEQYF. The CDR3 DNA is TGTGCCAGCAGTCCCGGGACAACCTACGAGCAGTACTTC.

This clone was seen only a few times. The CDR3 DNA is TGTGCCAGTGGAGGACAGTATAGCAATCAGCCCCAGCATTTT. Translated, it gives CASGGQYSNQPQHF. The V call is TRBV19, the J call TRBJ1-5; D is possibly TRBD1 (6 bases). The CDR3 has 14 amino acids. Germline CDR1 is LNHDA and CDR2 is SQIVND (reference sequence). V lost 8 bases and J 0 bases, leaving 11 bases between the germline ends.

The V call is TRBV19, the J call TRBJ2-3; 12 positions match TRBD2. The CDR3 has 15 residues. The ends lost 10 bases at V and 5 bases at J; junction bases unmatched: 10. The germline V gene encodes CDR1 LNHDA and CDR2 SQIVND (reference sequence). The CDR3 region has the DNA TGTGCCACGACCCGACTAGCGGGAGTCGGAGATACGCAGTATTTT. This encodes CATTRLAGVGDTQYF.

The chain carries TRBV7-9 and TRBJ2-7; 7 bases fit TRBD1. V dropped 4 bases and J dropped 0; count of bases not matched to a gene: 6. In germline, CDR1 is SEHNR, CDR2 FQNEAQ (reference sequence). This CDR3 region has 15 residues. The CDR3 coding sequence is TGTGCCAGCAGCTCGACAGGGAGCCCCTCCTACGAGCAGTACGTC. Encoded protein: CASSSTGSPSYEQYV.